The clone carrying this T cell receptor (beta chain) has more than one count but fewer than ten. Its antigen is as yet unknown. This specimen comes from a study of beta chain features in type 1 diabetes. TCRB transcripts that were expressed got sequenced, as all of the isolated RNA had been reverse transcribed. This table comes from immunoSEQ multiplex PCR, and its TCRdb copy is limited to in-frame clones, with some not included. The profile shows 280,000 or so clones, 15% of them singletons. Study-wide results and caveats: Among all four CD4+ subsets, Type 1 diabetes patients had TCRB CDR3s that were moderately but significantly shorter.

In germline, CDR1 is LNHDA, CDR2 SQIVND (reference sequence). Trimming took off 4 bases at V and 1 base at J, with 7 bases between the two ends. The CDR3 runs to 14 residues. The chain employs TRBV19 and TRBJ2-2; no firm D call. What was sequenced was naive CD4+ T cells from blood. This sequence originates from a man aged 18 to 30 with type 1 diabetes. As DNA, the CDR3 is TGTGCCAGTAGTACGAGGCAGAACACCGGGGAGCTGTTTTTT. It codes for CASSTRQNTGELFF.